This T cell receptor (beta chain) came from a study of CD8 T cells in Susac syndrome. Whole-study results and caveats: An acknowledgment was made by the study that its TCR sequencing and HLA analysis involved relatively few individuals.

V lost 5 bases, J lost 4 bases, and 4 bases stayed unmatched. The germline V gene encodes CDR1 SQVTM and CDR2 ANQGSEA. This CDR3 is built from 14 residues. The study sequenced TCR beta in blood CD8+ and CD4+ T cells. Note on this clonotype: Its antigen remains unidentified.

An input of about 0.45 to 1 ug of RNA was subjected to reverse transcription using random hexamers. Via MiXCR, TCRdb re-called the immunoSEQ multiplex PCR reads, giving one row per CDR3 protein. The sample holds around 180,000 distinct CDR3 sequences, under 95% seen once. This receptor was obtained from a human donor with multiple sclerosis. This chain uses TRBV29-1 with TRBJ2-1; 11 nucleotides match TRBD2. The sample was CD4+ T cells from PBMCs. DNA of the CDR3: TGCAGCGTTTTCGGGACTAGCGGTTACAATGAGCAGTTCTTC. Protein sequence: CSVFGTSGYNEQFF.